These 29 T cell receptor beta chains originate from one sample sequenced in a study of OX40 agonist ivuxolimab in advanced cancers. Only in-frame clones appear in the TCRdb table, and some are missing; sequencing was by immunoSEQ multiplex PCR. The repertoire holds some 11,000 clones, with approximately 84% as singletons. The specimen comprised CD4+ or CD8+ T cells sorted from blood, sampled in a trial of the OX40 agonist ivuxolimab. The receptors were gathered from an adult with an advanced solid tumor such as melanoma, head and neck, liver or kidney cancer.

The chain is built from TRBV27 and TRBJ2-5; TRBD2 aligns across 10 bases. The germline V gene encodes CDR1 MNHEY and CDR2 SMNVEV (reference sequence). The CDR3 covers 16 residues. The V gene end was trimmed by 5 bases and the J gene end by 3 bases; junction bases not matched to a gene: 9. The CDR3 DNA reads TGTGCCAGCAGTCCGCGACTAGCGGGCGCAAAAGAGACCCAGTACTTC. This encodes CASSPRLAGAKETQYF.

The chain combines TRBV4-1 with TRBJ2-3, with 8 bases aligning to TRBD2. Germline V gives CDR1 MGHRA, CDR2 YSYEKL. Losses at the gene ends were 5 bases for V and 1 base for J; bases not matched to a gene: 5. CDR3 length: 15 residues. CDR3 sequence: CASSSGRGGTDTQYF. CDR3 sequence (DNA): TGCGCCAGCAGCTCGGGGCGGGGGGGCACAGATACGCAGTATTTT.

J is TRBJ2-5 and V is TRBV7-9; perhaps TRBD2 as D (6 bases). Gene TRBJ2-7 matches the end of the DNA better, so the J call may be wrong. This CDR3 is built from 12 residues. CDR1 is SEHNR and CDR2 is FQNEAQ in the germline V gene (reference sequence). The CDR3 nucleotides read TGTGCCAGCAGAGGAGGGACCTACGAGCAGTACTTC. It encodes CASRGGTYEQYF.

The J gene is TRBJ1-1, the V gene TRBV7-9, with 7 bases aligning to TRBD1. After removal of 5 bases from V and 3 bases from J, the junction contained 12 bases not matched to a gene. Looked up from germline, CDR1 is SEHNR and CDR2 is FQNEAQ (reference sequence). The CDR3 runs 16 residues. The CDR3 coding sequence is TGTGCCAGCAGCCCTACGACAGGGAGGGTGGACACTGAAGCTTTCTTT. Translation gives CASSPTTGRVDTEAFF.

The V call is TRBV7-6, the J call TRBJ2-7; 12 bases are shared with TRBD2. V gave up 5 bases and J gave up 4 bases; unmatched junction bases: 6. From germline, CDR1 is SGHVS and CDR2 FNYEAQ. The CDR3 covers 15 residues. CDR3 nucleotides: TGTGCCAGCAGCACAGACGGGACTAGCGGGTACGAGCAGTACTTC. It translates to CASSTDGTSGYEQYF.

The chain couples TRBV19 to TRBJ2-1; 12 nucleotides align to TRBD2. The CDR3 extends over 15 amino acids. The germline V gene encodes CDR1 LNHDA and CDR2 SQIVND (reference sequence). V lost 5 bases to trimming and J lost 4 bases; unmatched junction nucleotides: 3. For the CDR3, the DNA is TGTGCCAGTAGTCCGACTAGCGGGGGATACAATGAGCAGTTCTTC. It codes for CASSPTSGGYNEQFF.

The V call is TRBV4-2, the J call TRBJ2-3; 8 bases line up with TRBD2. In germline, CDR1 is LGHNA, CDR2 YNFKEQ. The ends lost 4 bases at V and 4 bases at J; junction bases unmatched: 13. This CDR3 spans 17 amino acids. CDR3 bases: TGTGCCAGCAGCCTCTCCCGGGGGAGCGGGGGCGCAGATACGCAGTATTTT. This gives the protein CASSLSRGSGGADTQYF.

CDR3 in amino acids: CAAYGANVLTF. Here the CDR3 DNA reads TGTGCTGCTTACGGGGCCAACGTCCTGACTTTC. This chain connects TRBV30 to TRBJ2-6, with no clear D. Germline CDR1 GTSNPN, CDR2 SVGIG (reference sequence). The CDR3 extends over 11 amino acids.

The CDR3 DNA sequence: TGTGCCAGCAGCCCCGGGACAGGGTATAGCGTTGGGTTCACAGATACGCAGTATTTT. It codes for CASSPGTGYSVGFTDTQYF. The rearrangement links TRBV11-3 to TRBJ2-3; 9 positions match TRBD1. This CDR3 comprises 19 residues. The ends lost 5 bases at V and 2 bases at J; junction bases unmatched: 17. Per germline, CDR1 SGHNT and CDR2 YENEEA.

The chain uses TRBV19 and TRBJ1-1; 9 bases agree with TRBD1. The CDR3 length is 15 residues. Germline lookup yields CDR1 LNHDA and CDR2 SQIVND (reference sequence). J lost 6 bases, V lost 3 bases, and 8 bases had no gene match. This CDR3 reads CASSIFPGTGPEAFF. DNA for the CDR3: TGTGCCAGTAGTATCTTCCCCGGGACAGGGCCTGAAGCTTTCTTT.

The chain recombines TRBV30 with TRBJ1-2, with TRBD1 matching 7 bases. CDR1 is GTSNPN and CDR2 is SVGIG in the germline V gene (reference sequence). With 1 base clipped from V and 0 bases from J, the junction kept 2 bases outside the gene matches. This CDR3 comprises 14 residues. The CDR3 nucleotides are TGTGCCTGGAGTGGGACAGGAGCTAACTATGGCTACACCTTC. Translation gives CAWSGTGANYGYTF.

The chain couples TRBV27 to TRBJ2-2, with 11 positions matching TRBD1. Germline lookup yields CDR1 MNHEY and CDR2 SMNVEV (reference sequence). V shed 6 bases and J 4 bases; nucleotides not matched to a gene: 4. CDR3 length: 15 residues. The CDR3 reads CASSAGTGGTGELFF. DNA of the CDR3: TGTGCCAGCAGCGCAGGGACAGGGGGCACCGGGGAGCTGTTTTTT.

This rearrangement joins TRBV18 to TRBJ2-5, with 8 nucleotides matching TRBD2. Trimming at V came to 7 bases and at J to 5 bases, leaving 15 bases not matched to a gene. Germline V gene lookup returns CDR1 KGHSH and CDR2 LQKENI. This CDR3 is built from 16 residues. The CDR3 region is CASWTGTRSILETQYF. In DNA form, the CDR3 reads TGTGCCAGCTGGACCGGGACTAGAAGTATATTGGAGACCCAGTACTTC.

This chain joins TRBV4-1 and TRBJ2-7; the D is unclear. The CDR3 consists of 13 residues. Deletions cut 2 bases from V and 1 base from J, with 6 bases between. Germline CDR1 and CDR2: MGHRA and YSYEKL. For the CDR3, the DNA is TGCGCCAGCAGCCAATATGGATCCTACGAGCAGTACTTC. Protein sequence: CASSQYGSYEQYF.

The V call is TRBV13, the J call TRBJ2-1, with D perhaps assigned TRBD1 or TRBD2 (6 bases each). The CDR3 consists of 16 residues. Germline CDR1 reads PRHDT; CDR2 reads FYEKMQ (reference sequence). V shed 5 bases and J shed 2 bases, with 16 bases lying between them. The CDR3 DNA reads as TGTGCCAGCAGCCCTACTTCGAGGGGGGCCTACAATGAGCAGTTCTTC. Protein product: CASSPTSRGAYNEQFF.

In nucleotides, the CDR3 is TGTGCCAGCTCAACCAGGGTTGACGGGGAGCTGTTTTTT. It yields the protein CASSTRVDGELFF. J is TRBJ2-2 and V is TRBV18; D perhaps matches TRBD1 (5 bases). CDR3 length equals 13 residues. The V and J ends lost 5 bases and 7 bases respectively, with 11 bases between them. The germline V gene encodes CDR1 KGHSH and CDR2 LQKENI.

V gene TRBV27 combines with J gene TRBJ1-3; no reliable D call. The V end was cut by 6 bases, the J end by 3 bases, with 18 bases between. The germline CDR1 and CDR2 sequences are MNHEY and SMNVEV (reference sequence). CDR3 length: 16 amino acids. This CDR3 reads CASRASAHGFGNTIYF. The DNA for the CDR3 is TGTGCCAGCAGGGCCTCTGCCCACGGGTTTGGAAACACCATATATTTT.

The CDR3 protein is CASSEDPEARVQPQHF. Written as DNA, the CDR3 is TGTGCCAGCAGTGAAGATCCGGAGGCGAGGGTTCAGCCCCAGCATTTT. This chain uses TRBV2 with TRBJ1-5; no definite D call. V lost 1 base and J lost 6, with 16 bases in between. CDR1 and CDR2 from the germline V gene are SNHLY and FYNNEI. This CDR3 comprises 16 residues.

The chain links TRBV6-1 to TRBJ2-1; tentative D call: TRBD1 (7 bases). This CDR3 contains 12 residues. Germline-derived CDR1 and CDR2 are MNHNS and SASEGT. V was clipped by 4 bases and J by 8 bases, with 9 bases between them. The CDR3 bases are TGTGCCAGCAGTGGCAGGGGGGATGAGCAGTTCTTC. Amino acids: CASSGRGDEQFF.

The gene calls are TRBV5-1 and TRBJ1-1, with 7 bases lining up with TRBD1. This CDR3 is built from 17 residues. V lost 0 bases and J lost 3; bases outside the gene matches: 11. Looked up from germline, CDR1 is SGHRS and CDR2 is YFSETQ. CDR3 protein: CASSLGQGVGTDTEAFF. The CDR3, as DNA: TGCGCCAGCAGCTTGGGGCAGGGGGTTGGAACGGACACTGAAGCTTTCTTT.

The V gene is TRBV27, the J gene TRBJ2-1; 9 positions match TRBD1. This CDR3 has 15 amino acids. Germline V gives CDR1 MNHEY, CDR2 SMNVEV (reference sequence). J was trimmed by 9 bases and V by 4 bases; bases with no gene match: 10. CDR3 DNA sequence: TGTGCCAGCAGTTCTCGGGGACAGGGTGCGTTTGAGCAGTTCTTC. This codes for CASSSRGQGAFEQFF.

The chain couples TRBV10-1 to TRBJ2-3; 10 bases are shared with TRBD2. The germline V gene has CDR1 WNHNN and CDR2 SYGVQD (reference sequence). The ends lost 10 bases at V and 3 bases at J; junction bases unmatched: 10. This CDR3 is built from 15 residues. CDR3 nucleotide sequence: TGCGCCACAGCGGGAGGGCCCGATGGGACAGATACGCAGTATTTT. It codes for CATAGGPDGTDTQYF.

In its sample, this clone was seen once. The CDR3 here is CASSQGTGGTDTQYF. The DNA of the CDR3 is TGTGCCAGCAGCCAAGGGACAGGGGGGACAGATACGCAGTATTTT. The gene calls are TRBV5-4 and TRBJ2-3; 11 bases are a match to TRBD1. Trimming at V came to 4 bases and at J to 3 bases, leaving 4 bases not matched to a gene. Looked up from germline, CDR1 is SGHNT and CDR2 is YYREEE (reference sequence). The CDR3 is made up of 15 amino acids.

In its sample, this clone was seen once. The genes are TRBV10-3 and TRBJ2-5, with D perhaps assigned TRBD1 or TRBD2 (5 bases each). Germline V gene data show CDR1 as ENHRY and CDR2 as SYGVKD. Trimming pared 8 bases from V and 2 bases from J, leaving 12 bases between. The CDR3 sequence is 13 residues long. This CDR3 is CAIGGTDQETQYF. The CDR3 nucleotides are TGTGCCATCGGGGGAACAGATCAAGAGACCCAGTACTTC.

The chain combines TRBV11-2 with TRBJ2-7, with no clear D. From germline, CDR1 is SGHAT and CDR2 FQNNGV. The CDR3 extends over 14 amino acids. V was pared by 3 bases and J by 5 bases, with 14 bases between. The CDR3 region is CASSFKASDHEQYF. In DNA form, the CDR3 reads TGTGCCAGCAGCTTCAAAGCAAGCGACCACGAGCAGTACTTC.

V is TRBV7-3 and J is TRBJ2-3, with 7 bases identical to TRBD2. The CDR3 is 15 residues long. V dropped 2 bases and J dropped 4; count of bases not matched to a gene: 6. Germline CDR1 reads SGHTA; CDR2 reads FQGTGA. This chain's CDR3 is CASSLQGTSADTQYF. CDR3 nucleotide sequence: TGTGCCAGCAGCTTACAGGGAACTAGCGCAGATACGCAGTATTTT.

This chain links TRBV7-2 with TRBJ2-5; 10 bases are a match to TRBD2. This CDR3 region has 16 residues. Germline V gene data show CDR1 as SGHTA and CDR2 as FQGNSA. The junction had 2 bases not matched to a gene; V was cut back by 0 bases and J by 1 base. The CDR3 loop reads CASSLAGLAPQETQYF. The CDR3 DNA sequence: TGTGCCAGCAGCTTAGCGGGACTAGCGCCCCAAGAGACCCAGTACTTC.

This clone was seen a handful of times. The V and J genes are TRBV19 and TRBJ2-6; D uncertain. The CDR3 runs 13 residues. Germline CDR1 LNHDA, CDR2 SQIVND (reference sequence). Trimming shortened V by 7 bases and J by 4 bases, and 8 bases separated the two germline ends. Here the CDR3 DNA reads TGTGCCAGTACCATATCCGGGGCCAACGTCCTGACTTTC. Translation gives CASTISGANVLTF.

The CDR3 DNA follows: TGTGCCAGCAGGCCTACTAGTTCCGCCAAAAACATTCAGTACTTC. Protein: CASRPTSSAKNIQYF. The rearrangement uses TRBV6-5 and TRBJ2-4; weak D call: TRBD2 (5 bases). CDR1 and CDR2 (germline): MNHEY, SVGAGI. V lost 6 bases and J lost 1, with 13 bases in between. CDR3 length equals 15 residues.